The 11 T cell receptor beta chains presented below share a single source sample, sequenced in a study of radiotherapy plus CTLA-4 blockade in lung cancer. Using immunoSEQ multiplex PCR, the repertoire was profiled, and TCRdb retains in-frame clones only, with some absent. The sample contains 45,000 to 55,000 clones, 70% to 90% of which appear only once. The sample was peripheral blood, taken from a patient treated with radiotherapy plus ipilimumab. Receptor source: a human donor with non-small cell lung cancer whose response to radiotherapy plus ipilimumab could not be evaluated.

V is TRBV6-1 and J is TRBJ1-1, with 7 bases identical to TRBD1. The length of the CDR3 is 15 residues. Germline V CDR1 and CDR2: MNHNS, SASEGT. The J segment lost 7 bases and the V segment lost 4 bases, leaving 12 bases of the junction unmatched. CDR3 in DNA: TGTGCCAGCAGTGCCGGGACAGCCTCAGAGTTTGAAGCTTTCTTT. Translation gives CASSAGTASEFEAFF.

The chain employs TRBV7-9 and TRBJ1-1, with D perhaps matching TRBD1 (6 bases). The CDR3 sequence is 15 residues long. V lost 2 bases to trimming and J lost 3 bases, with 13 bases between them. In germline, CDR1 is SEHNR, CDR2 FQNEAQ (reference sequence). The CDR3 coding sequence is TGTGCCAGCAGCTTATGGAGAGGGGGGGACACTGAAGCTTTCTTT. Its protein is CASSLWRGGDTEAFF.

The V and J genes are TRBV7-2 and TRBJ2-7; D perhaps matches TRBD1 (6 bases). The CDR3 is made up of 14 amino acids. The V end was cut by 5 bases, the J end by 7 bases, with 18 bases between. Germline CDR1 reads SGHTA; CDR2 reads FQGNSA. The CDR3 spells CASSKSGVLGEQYF. In DNA, the CDR3 is TGTGCCAGCAGCAAATCAGGGGTTCTGGGGGAGCAGTACTTC. Looking up the rest from reference TRBV7-2 and TRBJ2-7 gives the full variable domain: GAGVSQSPSNKVTEKGKDVELRCDPISGHTALYWYRQSLGQGLEFLIYFQGNSAPDKSGLPSDRFSAERTGGSVSTLTIQRTQQEDSAVYLCASSKSGVLGEQYFGPGTRLTVT.

The chain employs TRBV6-1 and TRBJ1-2; D gene uncertain. V lost 4 bases and J 2 bases, leaving 5 bases between the germline ends. The CDR3 runs 12 residues. The V gene's germline CDR1 is MNHNS and CDR2 SASEGT. The CDR3 DNA reads as TGTGCCAGCAGTGCCGGGAACTATGGCTACACCTTC. Its translation: CASSAGNYGYTF.

The rearrangement links TRBV7-2 to TRBJ1-3; no reliable D call. The V and J ends lost 2 bases and 0 bases respectively, with 11 bases between them. The CDR3 runs 16 residues. Germline V lookup: CDR1 SGHTA, CDR2 FQGNSA. CDR3 in amino acids: CASSLSRGSSGNTIYF. CDR3 in DNA: TGTGCCAGCAGCTTATCTCGCGGGAGCTCTGGAAACACCATATATTTT.

The chain has TRBV29-1 and TRBJ1-2; maybe TRBD1 (5 bases). Trimming took 3 bases from V and 0 from J, leaving 8 bases between them. The CDR3 has 13 residues. Germline-derived CDR1 and CDR2 are SQVTM and ANQGSEA. CDR3 nucleotide sequence: TGCAGCGTTGAGGGGGGACCTAACTATGGCTACACCTTC. Protein product: CSVEGGPNYGYTF.

This clone appeared once. The rearrangement joins TRBV5-1 to TRBJ2-3, with D tentatively TRBD2 (6 bases). Per germline, CDR1 SGHRS and CDR2 YFSETQ. Trimming stripped 6 bases from V and 2 bases from J, with 13 bases between. The CDR3 totals 14 residues. DNA for the CDR3: TGCGCCAGCACCCGGAGGGCTTCCACAGATACGCAGTATTTT. Translation: CASTRRASTDTQYF. The whole variable domain, filled in from reference TRBV5-1 and TRBJ2-3, reads KAGVTQTPRYLIKTRGQQVTLSCSPISGHRSVSWYQQTPGQGLQFLFEYFSETQRNKGNFPGRFSGRQFSNSRSEMNVSTLELGDSALYLCASTRRASTDTQYFGPGTRLTVL.

The V and J genes are TRBV7-8 and TRBJ2-7; 9 positions match TRBD1. The CDR3 consists of 15 residues. Germline V lookup: CDR1 SGHVS, CDR2 FQNEAQ. Trimming removed 4 bases from V and 3 bases from J; junction bases left unmatched: 7. The chain's CDR3 is CASSSAGTGSYEQYF. CDR3 nucleotide sequence: TGTGCCAGCAGCTCAGCCGGGACAGGGAGCTACGAGCAGTACTTC.

This rearrangement joins TRBV7-9 to TRBJ2-1, with 9 bases lining up with TRBD1. With 3 bases clipped from V and 8 bases from J, the junction kept 5 bases outside the gene matches. The germline V gene encodes CDR1 SEHNR and CDR2 FQNEAQ (reference sequence). The CDR3 has 14 amino acids. The CDR3 reads CASSLGTGRHEQFF. DNA for the CDR3: TGTGCCAGCAGCTTGGGGACAGGGCGTCATGAGCAGTTCTTC.

The chain couples TRBV7-8 to TRBJ2-4; D remains ambiguous. Per the germline V gene, CDR1 is SGHVS and CDR2 is FQNEAQ. The CDR3 is made up of 13 amino acids. V lost 6 bases and J 0 bases, leaving 6 bases between the germline ends. Here the CDR3 reads CASSPGAKNIQYF. As DNA, the CDR3 is TGTGCCAGCAGTCCGGGAGCCAAAAACATTCAGTACTTC.

The CDR3 protein is CASSSRRAGLQYF. In DNA, the CDR3 is TGTGCCAGCAGCTCGAGGAGGGCCGGTCTTCAGTACTTC. The chain has TRBV5-6 and TRBJ2-4, with a possible D match to TRBD2 (6 bases). Germline V CDR1 and CDR2: SGHDT, YYEEEE. The CDR3 is 13 amino acids. V lost 3 bases and J lost 11, with 15 bases in between.